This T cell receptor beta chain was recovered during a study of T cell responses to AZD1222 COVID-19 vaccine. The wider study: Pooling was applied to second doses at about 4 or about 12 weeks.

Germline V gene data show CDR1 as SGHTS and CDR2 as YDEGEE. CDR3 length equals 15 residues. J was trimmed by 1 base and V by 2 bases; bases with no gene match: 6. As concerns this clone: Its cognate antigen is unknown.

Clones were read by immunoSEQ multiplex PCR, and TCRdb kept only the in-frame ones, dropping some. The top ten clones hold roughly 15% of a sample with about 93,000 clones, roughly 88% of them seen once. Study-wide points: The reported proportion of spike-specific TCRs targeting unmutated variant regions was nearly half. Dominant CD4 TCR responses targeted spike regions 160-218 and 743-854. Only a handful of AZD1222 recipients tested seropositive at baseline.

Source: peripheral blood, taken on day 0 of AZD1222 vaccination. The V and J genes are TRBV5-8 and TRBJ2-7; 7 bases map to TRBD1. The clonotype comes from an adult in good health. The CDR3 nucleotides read TGTGCCAGCAGCTTCAGGGGGACAACGTCCTACGAGCAGTACTTC. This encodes CASSFRGTTSYEQYF.